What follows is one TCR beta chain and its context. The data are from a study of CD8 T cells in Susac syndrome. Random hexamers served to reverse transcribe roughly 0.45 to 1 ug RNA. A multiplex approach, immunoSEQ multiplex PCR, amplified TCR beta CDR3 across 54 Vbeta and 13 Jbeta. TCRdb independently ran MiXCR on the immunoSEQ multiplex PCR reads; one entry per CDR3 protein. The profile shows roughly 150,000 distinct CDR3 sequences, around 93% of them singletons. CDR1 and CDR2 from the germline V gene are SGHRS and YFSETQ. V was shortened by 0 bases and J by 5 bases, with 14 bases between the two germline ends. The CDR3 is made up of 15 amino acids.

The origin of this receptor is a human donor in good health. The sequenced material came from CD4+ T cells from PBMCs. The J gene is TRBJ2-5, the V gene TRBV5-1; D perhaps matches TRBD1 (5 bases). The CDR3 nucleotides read TGCGCCAGCAGCTTGGACACACAGGCTTGGGAGACCCAGTACTTC. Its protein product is CASSLDTQAWETQYF.